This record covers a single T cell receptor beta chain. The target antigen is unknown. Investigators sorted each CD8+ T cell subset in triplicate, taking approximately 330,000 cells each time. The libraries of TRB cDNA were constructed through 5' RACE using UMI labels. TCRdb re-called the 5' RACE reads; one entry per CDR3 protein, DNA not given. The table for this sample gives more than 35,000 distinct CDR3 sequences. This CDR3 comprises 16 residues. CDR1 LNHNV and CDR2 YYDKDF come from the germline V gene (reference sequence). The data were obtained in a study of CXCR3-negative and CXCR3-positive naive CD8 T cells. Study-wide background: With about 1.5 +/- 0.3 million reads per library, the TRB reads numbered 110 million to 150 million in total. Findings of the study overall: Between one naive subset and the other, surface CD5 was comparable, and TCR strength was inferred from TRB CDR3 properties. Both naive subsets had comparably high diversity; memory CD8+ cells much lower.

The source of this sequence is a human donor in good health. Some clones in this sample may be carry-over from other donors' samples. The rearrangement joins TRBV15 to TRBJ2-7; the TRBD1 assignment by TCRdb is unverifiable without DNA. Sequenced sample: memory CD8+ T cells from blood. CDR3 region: CATSRDGPGVAYEQYF.